This T cell receptor (beta chain) was identified in a study of T cell clusters in autoimmune cytopenias. At the level of the study: Per sample, median TRB depth was approximately 47,000 reads, yielding a median about 2,000 distinct clonotypes.

This CDR3 is built from 14 residues. Germline CDR1 reads SGHDT; CDR2 reads YYEEEE. General observations from the study: Primary autoimmune cytopenia patients appeared to lack physiological T cell clusters present in healthy donors. TRB repertoire shifts in secondary cytopenia and chronic lymphocytic leukemia mostly reflected lymphoma, not autoimmunity. Active autoimmune hepatitis patients had about 3.3-fold fewer exclusive TRB clusters than healthy donors.

Multiplex touch-down PCR amplified TRB using TRB-A and TRB-B pools in one tube. TCRdb reprocessed the multiplex PCR reads, with one entry per CDR3 protein and no DNA. The sample shows 8,800 or so distinct CDR3 sequences, and approximately 4.1% sits with its ten largest clones. Roughly 40,000 genome equivalents of blood DNA were amplified for TRB. With respect to this clonotype: Its target is unknown.

The genes are TRBV5-6 and TRBJ2-7; lacking DNA, the TRBD1 call made by TCRdb goes unchecked. This clonotype was sampled from a human donor with an autoimmune cytopenia or autoimmune hepatitis (not recorded which). Sequenced sample: peripheral blood. The CDR3: CASSFQGAFYEQYF.